This TCR beta chain was profiled in a study of blood T cells in healthy people across ages (dated by TCRdb to about 2015). The study in broad terms: In model experiments, roughly one uniquely barcoded TCR beta cDNA molecule per two T cells was captured by template switching. Donors were grouped into four age groups: young (average roughly 17 years), middle-aged (roughly 40), aged (about 59) and long-lived (approximately 75). Age-related changes in TCR beta repertoire diversity were measured in the study by deep sequencing normalized with unique cDNA molecular identifiers. Using the same blood draw, the study looked at two additional independent replicas of 1 million unique cDNA reads for two donors, one aged 18 to 29 and the other aged 80 or older. To avoid experimental bias, donors of different ages were distributed randomly across sequencing lanes.

The receptor library was made with 5' RACE. Reads for this sample came from an Illumina HiSeq 2500. A second roughly 6 to 12 cycle PCR used a sample-barcoded 5' primer and a J-beta primer mix. Each TCR beta cDNA molecule received a unique molecular identifier from a template-switch 5' adaptor carrying 12 random nucleotides. Each sample yielded at least 2.5 million CDR3-containing paired-end reads. The Mint cDNA synthesis kit, primed by a TRBC-specific oligonucleotide, was used to synthesize first-strand cDNA from all RNA. Following uracil-DNA glycosylase treatment, a first 18-cycle PCR with universal primers M1SS and BC2_uni_R was performed on all cDNA. In the paper's pipeline: Each sample was normalized by randomly selecting 1 million high-quality reads, each carrying a distinct molecular identifier. Instead of being binned into consensus sequences, reads that shared molecular identifiers were thrown out. MiTCR, run with a Q25 quality threshold and the strictest error-elimination algorithm, handled CDR3 identification, clonotype clustering and error correction. A nonparametric unseen species model using Euler transformation provided a lower-bound estimate of total TCR beta diversity. Clones were called with MiXCR by TCRdb after fastp trimmed the public reads at Q25, and only in-frame beta chains were retained. Under each unique CDR3 protein, matching rows form one entry showing the most common genes and DNA. TCRdb's processing, not the study's, gives the V and J calls here. The sample has 790,000 or so distinct CDR3 sequences on record, roughly three fifths of them singletons. Together, the top ten hold roughly 26% of the sample.

The roughly 39 donors, aged about 6 to 95 years, were systemically healthy Caucasian individuals from Russia. Each donor gave 9 to 10 milliliters of peripheral blood, collected into EDTA-treated Vacutainer tubes. Ficoll-Paque density-gradient centrifugation was used to isolate PBMCs, with at least 7 million per sample. Total RNA was extracted from PBMCs with Trizol reagent, with at least 5 micrograms obtained per sample. The percentages of naive CD45RAhigh/CD27high T cells were determined by flow cytometry on a PBMC aliquot from every donor. Notes on this clonotype: Its recognized antigen is unknown. Base qualities are not recorded, but no much larger clone differs from it by a single base.

The paper as a whole reports these results and caveats: Bulk unsorted PBMC profiling prevented conclusive comparison of naive and antigen-experienced compartments. Estimates of total diversity based on one million sequenced T cells were regarded as lower bounds and as underestimates. Because the CMV infection status of the donors was unknown, age-related changes in expanded clonotypes may potentially have been confounded. The percentage of naive T cells measured by flow cytometry correlated strongly with observed TCR beta diversity. Compared with the aged group, the long-lived group had more naive CD4+ T cells, fewer expanded clones and increased TCR diversity, a pattern suggesting age selection. Observed TCR beta diversity per million T cells fell roughly linearly with age, and a significant reduction was already apparent by age around 40.

The sequence was obtained from a man aged 35 to 55 in good health. The sample taken for sequencing was blood.

The sequenced DNA: TGCAGCGTTGGAGGACAGGGGGCCTTACGACATGGCTACACCTTC. Its coded protein is CSVGGQGALRHGYTF. The rearranged chain carries TRBV29-1 and TRBJ1-2; 11 central bases correspond to TRBD1. The CDR3 starts with the cysteine, ends with the phenylalanine, and has 15 residues. Just CDR3 DNA is preserved here, 45 bases in frame from base 1. At the junction V is shortened by 4 bases and J by 6 bases; bases outside the gene matches: 10. As encoded in the germline V gene, CDR1 is SQVTM while CDR2 is ANQGSEA. With all but the CDR3 taken from the reference TRBV29-1 and TRBJ1-2 genes, the full variable domain is: SAVISQKPSRDICQRGTSLTIQCQVDSQVTMMFWYRQQPGQSLTLIATANQGSEATYESGFVIDKFPISRPNLTFSTLTVSNMSPEDSSIYLCSVGGQGALRHGYTFGSGTRLTVV.